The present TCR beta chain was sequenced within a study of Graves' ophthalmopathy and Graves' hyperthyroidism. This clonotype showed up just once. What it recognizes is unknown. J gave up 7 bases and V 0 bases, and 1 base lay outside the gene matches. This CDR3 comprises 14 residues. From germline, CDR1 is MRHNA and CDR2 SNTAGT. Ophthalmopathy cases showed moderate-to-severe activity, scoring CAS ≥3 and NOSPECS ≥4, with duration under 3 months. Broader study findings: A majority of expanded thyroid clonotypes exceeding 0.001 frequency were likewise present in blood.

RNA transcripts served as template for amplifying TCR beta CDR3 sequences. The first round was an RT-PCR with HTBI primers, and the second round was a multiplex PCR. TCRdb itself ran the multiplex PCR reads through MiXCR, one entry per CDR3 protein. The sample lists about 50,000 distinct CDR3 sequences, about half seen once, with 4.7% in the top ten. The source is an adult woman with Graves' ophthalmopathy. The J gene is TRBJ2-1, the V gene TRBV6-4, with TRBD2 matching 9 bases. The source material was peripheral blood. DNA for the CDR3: TGTGCCAGCAGTGACTCTAGCGGGAGTAATGAGCAGTTCTTC. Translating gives CASSDSSGSNEQFF.